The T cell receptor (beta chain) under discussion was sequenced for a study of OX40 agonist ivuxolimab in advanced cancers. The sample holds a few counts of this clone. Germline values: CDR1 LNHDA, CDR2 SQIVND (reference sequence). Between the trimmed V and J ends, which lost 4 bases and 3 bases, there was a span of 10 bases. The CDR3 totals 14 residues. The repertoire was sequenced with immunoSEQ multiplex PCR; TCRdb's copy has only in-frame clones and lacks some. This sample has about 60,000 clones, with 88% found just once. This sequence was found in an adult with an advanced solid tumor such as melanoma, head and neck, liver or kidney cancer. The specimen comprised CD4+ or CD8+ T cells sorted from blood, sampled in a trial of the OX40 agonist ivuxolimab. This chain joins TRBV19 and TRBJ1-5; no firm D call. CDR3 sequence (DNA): TGTGCCAGTAGTAGCGGACGGTTCAATCAGCCCCAGCATTTT. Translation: CASSSGRFNQPQHF. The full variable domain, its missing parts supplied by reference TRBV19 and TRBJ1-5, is DGGITQSPKYLFRKEGQNVTLSCEQNLNHDAMYWYRQDPGQGLRLIYYSQIVNDFQKGDIAEGYSVSREKKESFPLTVTSAQKNPTAFYLCASSSGRFNQPQHFGDGTRLSIL.